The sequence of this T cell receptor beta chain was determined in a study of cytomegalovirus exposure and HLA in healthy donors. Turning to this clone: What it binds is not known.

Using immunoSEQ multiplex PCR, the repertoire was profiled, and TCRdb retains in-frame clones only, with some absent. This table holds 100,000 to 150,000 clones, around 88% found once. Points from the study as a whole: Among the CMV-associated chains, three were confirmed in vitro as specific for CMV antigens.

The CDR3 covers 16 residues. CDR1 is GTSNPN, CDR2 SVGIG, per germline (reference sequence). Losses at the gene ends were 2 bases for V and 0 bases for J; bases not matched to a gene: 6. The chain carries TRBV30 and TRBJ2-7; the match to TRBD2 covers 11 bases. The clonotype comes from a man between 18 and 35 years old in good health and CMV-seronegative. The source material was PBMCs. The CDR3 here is CAWSRASGRSSYEQYF. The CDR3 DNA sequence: TGTGCCTGGAGTAGGGCTAGCGGGAGGTCCTCCTACGAGCAGTACTTC.